This T cell receptor (beta chain) was captured in a study of blood T cells in healthy people across ages. A word on this clonotype: Its specificity is unknown.

Healthy Caucasian individuals from Russia aged roughly 6 to 90 served as donors. The CDR3 runs to 14 residues. Germline-derived CDR1 and CDR2 are ENHRY and SYGVKD. V lost 4 bases and J lost 3; bases outside the gene matches: 4. For the second PCR, which ran for roughly 6 to 12 cycles, a sample-barcoded 5' primer and a J-beta primer mix were used. Each cDNA molecule was tagged by a template-switch adaptor with 12 random nucleotides. TCRdb ran MiXCR on the 5' RACE reads and lists one entry per CDR3 protein. Among some 780,000 distinct CDR3 sequences listed, roughly three fifths were seen once. Study outcomes and limitations: Whereas aged donors had fewer naive CD4+ cells, long-lived donors had more of them and higher diversity. Among T cells, TCR beta diversity per million cells dropped roughly linearly as age rose.

Sequenced: blood. The origin of this receptor is a man aged 40-50 years in good health. The V call is TRBV10-3, the J call TRBJ2-7; TRBD1 matches at 9 bases. CDR3 DNA: TGTGCCATCAGTGCCGGGGACAGGGTCTACGAGCAGTACTTC. Protein product: CAISAGDRVYEQYF.